This T cell receptor beta chain was profiled in a study of blood T cell repertoires in COVID-19. At the level of the study: Whether acute or convalescent, the COVID-19 samples came from the United States, Italy and Spain.

V shed 2 bases and J shed 1 base, with 12 bases lying between them. The CDR3 contains 15 residues. Enrollment of patients from Seattle took place during active infection, with longitudinal follow-up. Repertoires were generated with immunoSEQ multiplex PCR, while TCRdb's copy carries only in-frame clones and drops some. The sample lists about 69,000 clones, approximately 86% occurring once. This clone was found once. The chain joins TRBV23-1 to TRBJ2-7; a weak D match, TRBD1 (6 bases). TRBV23-1 is an open reading frame, and its role is uncertain. The source is a man aged 40-55 years with COVID-19, enrolled during active disease. The sequenced material came from peripheral blood. The CDR3 is CASSQPPGHSYEQYF. The DNA of the CDR3 is TGCGCCAGCAGTCAACCCCCGGGACATTCCTACGAGCAGTACTTC.